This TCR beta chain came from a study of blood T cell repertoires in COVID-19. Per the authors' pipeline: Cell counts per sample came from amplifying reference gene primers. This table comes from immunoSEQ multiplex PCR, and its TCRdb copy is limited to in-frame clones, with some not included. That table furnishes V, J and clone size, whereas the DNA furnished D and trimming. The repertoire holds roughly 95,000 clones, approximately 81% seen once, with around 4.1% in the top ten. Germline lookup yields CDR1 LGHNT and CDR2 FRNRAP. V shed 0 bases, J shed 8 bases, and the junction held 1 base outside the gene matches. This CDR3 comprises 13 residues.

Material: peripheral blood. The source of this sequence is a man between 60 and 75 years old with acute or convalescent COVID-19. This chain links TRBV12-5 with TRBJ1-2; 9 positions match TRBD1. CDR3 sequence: CASGLVQGAGYTF. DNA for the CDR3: TGTGCTAGTGGTTTGGTACAGGGGGCGGGCTACACCTTC. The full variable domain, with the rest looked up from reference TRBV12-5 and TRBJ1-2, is DARVTQTPRHKVTEMGQEVTMRCQPILGHNTVFWYRQTMMQGLELLAYFRNRAPLDDSGMPKDRFSAEMPDATLATLKIQPSEPRDSAVYFCASGLVQGAGYTFGSGTRLTVV.